This is a list of T cell receptor beta chains from one sample in a study of T cells in Graves' hyperthyroidism and ophthalmopathy. One entry per CDR3 protein results from TCRdb running MiXCR on the multiplex PCR reads. Here the sample spans around 440,000 distinct CDR3 sequences, around 14% being singletons. The material sequenced was blood. The receptors stem from a woman younger than 35 with Graves' hyperthyroidism. The CDR3 runs from the conserved cysteine through the conserved F or W. Each record gives: V gene, clone size, J gene, D gene, CDR3 length, CDR3 protein, CDR3 DNA. A D gene is named only where the DNA matches it firmly. The size entry is marked missing in some rows and otherwise reads once, few, many or a size class.

>TRBV20-1|-|TRBJ1-4|-|15
CSAREEGRGDEKLFF
TGCAGTGCTAGAGAGGAGGGCAGGGGCGATGAAAAACTGTTTTTT
>TRBV3-1|many|TRBJ2-5|TRBD2|17
CASSQKGLAGGRETQYF
TGTGCCAGCAGCCAGAAGGGACTAGCGGGAGGCCGGGAGACCCAGTACTTC
>TRBV24-1|few|TRBJ1-1|TRBD1|19
CATSDAGRDRGLGNTEAFF
TGTGCCACCAGTGATGCCGGAAGGGACAGGGGTTTGGGAAACACTGAAGCTTTCTTT
>TRBV15|many|TRBJ2-7|-|14
CATSRDRGRYEQYF
TGTGCCACCAGCAGAGATCGTGGTCGGTACGAGCAGTACTTC
>TRBV19|few|TRBJ1-4|TRBD1|15
CASRRPGQGREKLFF
TGTGCCAGCAGGAGACCGGGACAGGGACGCGAAAAACTGTTTTTT
>TRBV2|-|TRBJ2-1|TRBD1|15
CASRDDRGSIDEQFF
TGTGCCAGCAGAGACGACAGGGGGTCTATAGATGAGCAGTTCTTC
>TRBV6-2/TRBV6-3|-|TRBJ2-7|-|13
CASSKPNIGEQYF
TGTGCCAGCAGTAAGCCAAACATCGGCGAGCAGTACTTC
>TRBV12-5|-|TRBJ2-2|-|17
CASGLVRETKNTGELFF
TGTGCTAGTGGTTTGGTACGGGAGACAAAGAACACCGGGGAGCTGTTTTTT
>TRBV10-3|many|TRBJ1-2|-|16
CAISESTGSLNYGYTF
TGTGCCATCAGTGAGTCGACGGGGTCCCTAAACTATGGCTACACCTTC
>TRBV6-9|-|TRBJ1-2|-|13
CASSYRTAHGYTF
TGTGCCAGCAGTTACCGGACAGCACATGGCTACACCTTC
>TRBV20-1|many|TRBJ2-1|TRBD2|17
CSAREAGGPFSYNEQFF
TGCAGTGCTAGAGAAGCGGGAGGGCCTTTCTCCTACAATGAGCAGTTCTTC
>TRBV12-3/TRBV12-4|many|TRBJ1-2|-|13
CASTPRGFIGYTF
TGTGCCAGCACCCCTCGGGGGTTTATTGGCTACACCTTC
>TRBV6-6|many|TRBJ2-5|-|15
CASSYSPGTQETQYF
TGTGCCAGCAGTTACTCCCCAGGGACACAAGAGACCCAGTACTTC
>TRBV19|many|TRBJ2-1|TRBD2|15
CASTEWTSGRHEQFF
TGTGCCAGTACTGAGTGGACTAGCGGGAGACATGAGCAGTTCTTC
>TRBV12-3/TRBV12-4|many|TRBJ2-3|-|15
CASSLSGVGTDTQYF
TGTGCCAGCAGTTTATCAGGGGTAGGCACAGATACGCAGTATTTT
>TRBV12-3/TRBV12-4|many|TRBJ2-4|TRBD2|14
CASSLHGEGNIQYF
TGTGCCAGCAGTCTCCACGGGGAGGGGAACATTCAGTACTTC
>TRBV5-6|many|TRBJ1-1|-|15
CASSLGQAIGTEAFF
TGTGCCAGCAGCTTGGGACAGGCCATAGGGACTGAAGCTTTCTTT
>TRBV12-3/TRBV12-4|many|TRBJ2-1|-|13
CASNGGGDNEQFF
TGTGCCAGCAATGGAGGGGGAGACAATGAGCAGTTCTTC
>TRBV12-3/TRBV12-4|many|TRBJ2-5|-|14
CASSRGRYQETQYF
TGTGCCAGCAGTAGAGGACGGTACCAAGAGACCCAGTACTTC
>TRBV20-1|few|TRBJ1-3|TRBD1|18
CSARGVNLGTGDGNTIYF
TGCAGTGCTAGAGGCGTAAACCTCGGGACAGGGGACGGAAACACCATATATTTT
>TRBV11-1|many|TRBJ2-1|TRBD2|17
CASSSSLLSGGAGEQFF
TGTGCCAGCAGCTCCTCCTTACTAAGCGGGGGGGCTGGTGAGCAGTTCTTC
>TRBV12-3/TRBV12-4|many|TRBJ2-5|-|12
CASSWAPETQYF
TGTGCCAGCAGTTGGGCTCCAGAGACCCAGTACTTC
>TRBV20-1|many|TRBJ1-3|-|16
CSARDQRGLSGNTIYF
TGCAGTGCTAGAGATCAGAGGGGCCTCTCTGGAAACACCATATATTTT
>TRBV6-1|few|TRBJ2-7|-|11
CASIRGVEQYF
TGTGCCAGCATCAGGGGGGTCGAGCAGTACTTC
>TRBV2|many|TRBJ1-5|TRBD1|13
CASSGQGVQPQHF
TGTGCCAGCAGTGGACAGGGGGTTCAGCCCCAGCATTTT